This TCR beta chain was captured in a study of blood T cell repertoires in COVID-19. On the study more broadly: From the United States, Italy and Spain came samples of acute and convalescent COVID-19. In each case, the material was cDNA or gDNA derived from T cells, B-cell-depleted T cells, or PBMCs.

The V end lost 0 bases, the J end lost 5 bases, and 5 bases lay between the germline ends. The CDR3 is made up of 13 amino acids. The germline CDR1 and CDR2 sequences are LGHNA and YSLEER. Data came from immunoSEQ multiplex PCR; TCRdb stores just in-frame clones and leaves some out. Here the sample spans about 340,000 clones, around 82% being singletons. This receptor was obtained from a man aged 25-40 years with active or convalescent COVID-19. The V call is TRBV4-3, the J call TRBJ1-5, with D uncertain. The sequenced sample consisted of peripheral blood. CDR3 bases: TGCGCCAGCAGCCAAGACAGATATCAGCCCCAGCATTTT. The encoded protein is CASSQDRYQPQHF.